This T cell receptor beta chain was observed in a study of T-cell memory formation after mild COVID-19. Overall study context: TCR clustering was largely donor specific.

MiXCR was run by TCRdb on the 5' RACE reads, yielding one entry per CDR3 protein. Counted here are a few hundred thousand distinct CDR3 sequences, less than 25% occurring once; the ten biggest clones make up 8.4%. Study results and limitations: Some SARS-CoV-2-responding clones were already detected in memory before infection.

As concerns this clonotype: Antigen specificity is unknown. It may be a read error: a sequence one base away is much more abundant.

CDR1 is SGHDT and CDR2 is YYEEEE in the germline V gene. The CDR3 is 14 amino acids. The sample consisted of PBMCs or a T cell subset sorted from them (not recorded which). The source of this sequence is an adult woman who had mild COVID-19 (a few samples of this study predate the infection). Cell type and time point are not known. The chain uses TRBV5-6 and TRBJ2-1; the D gene is possibly TRBD1 (6 bases). CDR3 protein: CASSLRQGINEQLF. The CDR3 bases are TGTGCCAGCAGCTTGCGGCAGGGGATAAATGAGCAGTTATTC.